This TCR beta chain was observed in a study of blood T cell repertoires in COVID-19. Across the whole study: Samples of COVID-19 (acute and convalescent) were obtained from the United States, Italy and Spain. Sources were T cells, B-cell-depleted T cells, or PBMCs; the material itself was cDNA or gDNA.

As originally analysed: Researchers report that nucleated cell counts were estimated from reference gene primer amplification. Using immunoSEQ multiplex PCR, the repertoire was profiled, and TCRdb retains in-frame clones only, with some absent. V and J calls and clone size are copied from that table; D and trimming were computed from the DNA. The data show approximately 250,000 clones, over 75% seen once. The V gene end was trimmed by 0 bases and the J gene end by 8 bases; junction bases not matched to a gene: 10. Germline V gene lookup returns CDR1 LGHNA and CDR2 YSLEER. The CDR3 consists of 16 residues.

Material for sequencing was peripheral blood. This clonotype originated in a human donor in a cohort sampled during active COVID-19. This rearrangement joins TRBV4-3 to TRBJ1-2; 9 bases are shared with TRBD1. DNA of the CDR3: TGCGCCAGCAGCCAAGATTGGGGTCGGACAGGGGTAGGCTACACCTTC. Its protein is CASSQDWGRTGVGYTF.